Sequencing of this T cell receptor (beta chain) was carried out in a study of T cells in Graves' hyperthyroidism and ophthalmopathy. Overall study results and limits: Onset of ophthalmopathy came a median approximately 6.5 months after the model predicted it.

Individuals with ophthalmopathy presented a Clinical Activity Score of at least 3, a NOSPECS grade of at least 4 and a duration under 3 months. For the diagnoses, clinical symptoms, serum thyroxine and TRAb, thyroid ultrasound and orbital computed tomography were used. This clonotype was picked up many times. Its target is not known. Amplified TCR beta CDR3 regions derived from RNA transcripts. During a first-round RT-PCR of the TCR CDR3, the HTBI primer set was used. TCRdb passed the multiplex PCR reads through MiXCR, listing each CDR3 protein once. The data show hundreds of thousands of distinct CDR3 sequences, with about 14% seen just once and about 12% held by the top ten. After removal of 7 bases from V and 4 bases from J, the junction contained 11 bases not matched to a gene. Germline V lookup: CDR1 SQVTM, CDR2 ANQGSEA. The CDR3 loop spans 14 amino acids.

This chain links TRBV29-1 with TRBJ1-1; 8 bases agree with TRBD1. The TCR comes from a woman in her forties or fifties with Graves' ophthalmopathy. Material for sequencing was blood. CDR3 sequence reads: CSGGQGAWGTEAFF. The CDR3 nucleotides read TGCAGCGGGGGTCAGGGGGCGTGGGGCACTGAAGCTTTCTTT.